This record looks at one TCR beta chain sequence and its context. This sample was taken from a study of cytomegalovirus exposure and HLA in healthy donors. PCR involved 60 Vbeta and 13 Jbeta primers. Assay: immunoSEQ multiplex PCR; the TCRdb copy retains only in-frame clones and omits some. The table lists some 160,000 clones, 65% to 80% of them singletons. CDR1 and CDR2 from the germline V gene are GTSNPN and SVGIG (reference sequence). V dropped 3 bases and J dropped 4 bases, with 7 bases sitting between them. The CDR3 runs 11 residues. This TCR was recovered from a woman in her 30s in good health and CMV-seronegative. The chain carries TRBV30 and TRBJ2-7; no firm D call. The sample was PBMCs. The CDR3 reads CAWSESYEQYF. For the CDR3, the DNA is TGTGCCTGGAGCGAGAGTTACGAGCAGTACTTC.